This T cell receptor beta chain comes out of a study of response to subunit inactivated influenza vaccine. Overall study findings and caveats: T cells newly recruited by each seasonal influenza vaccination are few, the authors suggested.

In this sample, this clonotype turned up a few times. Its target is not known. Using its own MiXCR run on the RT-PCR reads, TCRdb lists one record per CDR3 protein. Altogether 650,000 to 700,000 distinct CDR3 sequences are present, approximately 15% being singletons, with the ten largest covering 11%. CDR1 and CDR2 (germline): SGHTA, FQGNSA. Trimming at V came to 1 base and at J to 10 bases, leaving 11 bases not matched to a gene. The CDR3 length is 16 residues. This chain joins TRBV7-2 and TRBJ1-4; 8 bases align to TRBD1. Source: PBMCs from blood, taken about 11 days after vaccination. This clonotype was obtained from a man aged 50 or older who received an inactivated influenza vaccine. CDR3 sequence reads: CASSLEGTDRAGKLFF. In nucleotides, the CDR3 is TGTGCCAGCAGCTTAGAGGGCACGGACAGGGCCGGAAAACTGTTTTTT.